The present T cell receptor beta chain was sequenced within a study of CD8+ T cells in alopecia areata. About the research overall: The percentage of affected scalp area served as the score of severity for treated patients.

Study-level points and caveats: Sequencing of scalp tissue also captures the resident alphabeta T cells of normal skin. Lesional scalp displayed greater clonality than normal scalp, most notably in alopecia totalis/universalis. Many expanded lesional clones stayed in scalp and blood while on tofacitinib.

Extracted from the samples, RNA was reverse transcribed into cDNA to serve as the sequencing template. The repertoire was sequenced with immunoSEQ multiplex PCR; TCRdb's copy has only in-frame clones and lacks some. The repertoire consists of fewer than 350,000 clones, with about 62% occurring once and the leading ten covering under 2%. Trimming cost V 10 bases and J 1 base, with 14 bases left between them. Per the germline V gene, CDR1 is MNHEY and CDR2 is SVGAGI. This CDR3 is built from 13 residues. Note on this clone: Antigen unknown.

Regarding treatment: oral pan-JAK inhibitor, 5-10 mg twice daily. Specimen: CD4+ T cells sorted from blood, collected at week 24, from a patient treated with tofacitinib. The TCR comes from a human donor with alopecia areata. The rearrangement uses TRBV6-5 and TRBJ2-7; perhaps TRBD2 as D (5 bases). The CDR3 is CATLRGVSYEQYF. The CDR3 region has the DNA TGTGCCACCCTTCGGGGTGTGTCCTACGAGCAGTACTTC.